The 11 T cell receptor beta chains listed next were all sequenced from one sample in a study of blood T cell repertoires in COVID-19 (dated by TCRdb to 2019 to 2021). Library prep was done by the immunoSEQ multiplex PCR assay. The immuneACCESS repertoire file appears here via TCRdb, limited to in-frame rearrangements. These files lack a portion of the clones; in checked studies, under half of the deficit traces to unresolved V genes, and the cause of the others is not known. This sample comprises over 90,000 clones, about 90% of them detected only once. The ten largest clones capture 6.2% of the sample. The sequenced sample consisted of peripheral blood. The receptors come from a human donor in a cohort sampled during active COVID-19.

The chain joins TRBV11-1 to TRBJ2-1, with 12 bases aligning to TRBD2. CDR1 and CDR2 (germline): SGHAT, FQDESV (reference sequence). The CDR3 covers 16 residues. Trimming took 4 bases from V and 4 from J; bases not matched to a gene: 5. CDR3 in amino acids: CASSSRTSGVYNEQFF. The CDR3 DNA reads as TGTGCCAGCAGCTCCAGGACTAGCGGGGTGTACAATGAGCAGTTCTTC. The full variable domain, completed using reference TRBV11-1 and TRBJ2-1, is EAEVAQSPRYKITEKSQAVAFWCDPISGHATLYWYRQILGQGPELLVQFQDESVVDDSQLPKDRFSAERLKGVDSTLKIQPAELGDSAMYLCASSSRTSGVYNEQFFGPGTRLTVL.

This clone was counted a single time. The V gene is TRBV28, the J gene TRBJ2-7; the D gene is possibly TRBD2 (5 bases). The germline gives CDR1 MDHEN, CDR2 SYDVKM. CDR3 length: 14 residues. The V end lost 5 bases, the J end lost 0 bases, and 11 bases lay between the germline ends. The CDR3 region has the DNA TGTGCCAGCAGTGCGACCGGGGTCTCCTACGAGCAGTACTTC. Its translation is CASSATGVSYEQYF.

This chain connects TRBV28 to TRBJ2-7; the D gene is possibly TRBD2 (6 bases). The V end lost 3 bases, the J end lost 5 bases, and 17 bases lay between the germline ends. Looked up from germline, CDR1 is MDHEN and CDR2 is SYDVKM. This CDR3 contains 15 residues. CDR3 amino acids: CASSFGGGARNEQYF. In DNA form, the CDR3 reads TGTGCCAGCAGTTTCGGTGGAGGGGCGCGGAACGAGCAGTACTTC.

This chain connects TRBV19 to TRBJ1-5; D gene ambiguous. Deletions cut 2 bases from V and 2 bases from J, with 7 bases between. The CDR3 covers 14 residues. Germline assignment: CDR1 LNHDA and CDR2 SQIVND (reference sequence). In DNA form, the CDR3 reads TGTGCCAGTAGTATAACAGCCCGCAATCAGCCCCAGCATTTT. It codes for CASSITARNQPQHF.

The CDR3 is CASSLPLYREGYEQYF. The CDR3 DNA is TGTGCCAGCAGTTTGCCCCTATATAGGGAGGGGTACGAGCAGTACTTC. The chain employs TRBV28 and TRBJ2-7; 7 bases are a match to TRBD2. The CDR3 totals 16 residues. Trimming removed 3 bases from V and 4 bases from J; junction bases left unmatched: 12. Germline lookup yields CDR1 MDHEN and CDR2 SYDVKM.

The chain combines TRBV3-1 (or the pseudogene TRBV3-2) with TRBJ1-1; D uncertain. There are 14 residues in the CDR3. CDR1 LGHDT and CDR2 YNNKEL come from the germline V gene (reference sequence). V was shortened by 0 bases and J by 3 bases, with 8 bases between the two germline ends. The CDR3 region has the DNA TGTGCCAGCAGCCAAGAGTCGCGGGACACTGAAGCTTTCTTT. This gives the protein CASSQESRDTEAFF.

The sample holds one count of this clone. The chain uses TRBV5-1 and TRBJ2-1, with a tentative D call TRBD1 (6 bases). Germline values: CDR1 SGHRS, CDR2 YFSETQ. CDR3 size: 14 residues. The V end lost 0 bases, the J end lost 8 bases, and 12 bases lay between the germline ends. CDR3 in DNA: TGCGCCAGCAGCTTGGGAAACAGGGACGATGAGCAGTTCTTC. Protein product: CASSLGNRDDEQFF.

The chain combines TRBV10-3 with TRBJ2-1; 7 bases map to TRBD2. The CDR3 is 15 residues long. Per germline, CDR1 ENHRY and CDR2 SYGVKD. The ends lost 2 bases at V and 4 bases at J; junction bases unmatched: 5. In DNA form, the CDR3 reads TGTGCCATCAGTGAGGCTAGCGGACTATACAATGAGCAGTTCTTC. It encodes CAISEASGLYNEQFF.

The chain couples TRBV5-1 to TRBJ2-5, with 7 bases matching TRBD2. This CDR3 spans 13 amino acids. Germline CDR1 reads SGHRS; CDR2 reads YFSETQ. V lost 4 bases and J lost 5; bases outside the gene matches: 5. The CDR3 bases are TGCGCCAGCAGCGAGGGAGGGTGGGAGACCCAGTACTTC. The encoded protein is CASSEGGWETQYF.

V is TRBV7-2 and J is TRBJ2-7, with TRBD1 as a possible D gene (6 bases). The germline CDR1 and CDR2 sequences are SGHTA and FQGNSA. This CDR3 region has 15 residues. V was pared by 5 bases and J by 2 bases, with 16 bases between. CDR3 protein: CASSKGGTFPYEQYF. CDR3 coding DNA: TGTGCCAGCAGCAAAGGGGGTACCTTTCCCTACGAGCAGTACTTC.

The rearrangement links TRBV5-1 to TRBJ2-6; D is unresolved. Germline-derived CDR1 and CDR2 are SGHRS and YFSETQ. The CDR3 loop spans 17 amino acids. V was pared by 1 base and J by 1 base, with 12 bases between. CDR3 region: CASSLTVPGSGANVLTF. CDR3 nucleotide sequence: TGCGCCAGCAGCTTGACGGTCCCCGGGTCTGGGGCCAACGTCCTGACTTTC.